This TCR beta chain originates from a study of OX40 agonist ivuxolimab in advanced cancers. Sequenced by immunoSEQ multiplex PCR; TCRdb stores in-frame clones only, minus some. Among 48,000 or so clones listed, 94% were seen once. The CDR3 consists of 15 residues. Germline V lookup: CDR1 MGHRA, CDR2 YSYEKL. The V gene lost 0 bases and the J gene lost 0 bases, with 9 bases spanning the gap. This clone has a single count. The chain couples TRBV4-1 to TRBJ2-7, with TRBD1 as a possible D gene (5 bases). The TCR sequence derives from an adult with an advanced solid tumor such as melanoma, head and neck, liver or kidney cancer. The specimen was CD4+ or CD8+ T cells sorted from blood, collected in a trial of the OX40 agonist ivuxolimab. The CDR3 sequence: CASSQDDDSSYEQYF. CDR3 coding DNA: TGCGCCAGCAGCCAAGATGACGACAGCTCCTACGAGCAGTACTTC.